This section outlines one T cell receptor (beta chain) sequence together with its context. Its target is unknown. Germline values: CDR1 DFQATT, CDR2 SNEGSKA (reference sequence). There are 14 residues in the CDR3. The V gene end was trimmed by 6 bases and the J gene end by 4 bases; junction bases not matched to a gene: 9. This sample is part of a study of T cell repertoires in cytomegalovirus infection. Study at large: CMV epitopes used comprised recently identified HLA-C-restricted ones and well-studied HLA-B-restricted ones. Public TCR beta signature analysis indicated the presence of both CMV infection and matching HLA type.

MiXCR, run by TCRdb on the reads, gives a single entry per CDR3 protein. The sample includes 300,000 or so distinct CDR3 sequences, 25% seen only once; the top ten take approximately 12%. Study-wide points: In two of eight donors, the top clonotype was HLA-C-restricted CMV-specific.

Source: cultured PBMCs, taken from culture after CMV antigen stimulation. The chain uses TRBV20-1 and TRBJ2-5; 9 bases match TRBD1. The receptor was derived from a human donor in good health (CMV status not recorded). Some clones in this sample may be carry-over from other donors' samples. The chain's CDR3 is CSADRTGELETQYF. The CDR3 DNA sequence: TGCAGTGCGGACAGGACAGGGGAGCTAGAGACCCAGTACTTC.